This record looks at one T cell receptor (beta chain) sequence and its context. Antigen specificity is unknown. Germline V lookup: CDR1 KGHSH, CDR2 LQKENI. The CDR3 extends over 14 amino acids. V dropped 6 bases and J dropped 3; count of bases not matched to a gene: 6. With 60 Vbeta and 13 Jbeta primers, the PCR was carried out. TCRdb's table, derived via immunoSEQ multiplex PCR, lists solely in-frame clones and lacks some. The sample shows under 200,000 clones, around four fifths of them seen only once. The sample originates from a study of cytomegalovirus exposure and HLA in healthy donors. Study-level findings and limits: In an earlier analysis, in 587 donors, most V segments appeared productive either ~90% or ~30% of the time.

This sequence joins TRBV18 and TRBJ1-2, with TRBD1 matching 8 bases. The sample was PBMCs. The clonotype comes from a female donor in good health and CMV-seronegative. The DNA of the CDR3 is TGTGCCAGCTCGCGCGACAGGGGCGACTATGGCTACACCTTC. This codes for CASSRDRGDYGYTF. The whole variable domain, filled in from reference TRBV18 and TRBJ1-2, reads NAGVMQNPRHLVRRRGQEARLRCSPMKGHSHVYWYRQLPEEGLKFMVYLQKENIIDESGMPKERFSAEFPKEGPSILRIQQVVRGDSAAYFCASSRDRGDYGYTFGSGTRLTVV.